This T cell receptor beta chain was documented in a study of blood T cell repertoires in COVID-19. Only in-frame clones appear in the TCRdb table, and some are missing; sequencing was by immunoSEQ multiplex PCR. The repertoire has 270,000 or so clones, roughly 90% of them found once; the top ten carry around 2.9%. After removal of 1 base from V and 7 bases from J, the junction contained 5 bases not matched to a gene. The CDR3 is 15 amino acids. Germline V gene sequence: CDR1 SGHKS, CDR2 YYEKEE (reference sequence). The chain combines TRBV5-5 with TRBJ1-2; 12 bases match TRBD1. The TCR comes from a woman aged 25 to 39 with active or convalescent COVID-19. The sequenced sample consisted of peripheral blood. CDR3 sequence reads: CASSLMGQGAGGYTF. In DNA form, the CDR3 reads TGTGCCAGCAGCTTGATGGGACAGGGGGCCGGTGGCTACACCTTC.